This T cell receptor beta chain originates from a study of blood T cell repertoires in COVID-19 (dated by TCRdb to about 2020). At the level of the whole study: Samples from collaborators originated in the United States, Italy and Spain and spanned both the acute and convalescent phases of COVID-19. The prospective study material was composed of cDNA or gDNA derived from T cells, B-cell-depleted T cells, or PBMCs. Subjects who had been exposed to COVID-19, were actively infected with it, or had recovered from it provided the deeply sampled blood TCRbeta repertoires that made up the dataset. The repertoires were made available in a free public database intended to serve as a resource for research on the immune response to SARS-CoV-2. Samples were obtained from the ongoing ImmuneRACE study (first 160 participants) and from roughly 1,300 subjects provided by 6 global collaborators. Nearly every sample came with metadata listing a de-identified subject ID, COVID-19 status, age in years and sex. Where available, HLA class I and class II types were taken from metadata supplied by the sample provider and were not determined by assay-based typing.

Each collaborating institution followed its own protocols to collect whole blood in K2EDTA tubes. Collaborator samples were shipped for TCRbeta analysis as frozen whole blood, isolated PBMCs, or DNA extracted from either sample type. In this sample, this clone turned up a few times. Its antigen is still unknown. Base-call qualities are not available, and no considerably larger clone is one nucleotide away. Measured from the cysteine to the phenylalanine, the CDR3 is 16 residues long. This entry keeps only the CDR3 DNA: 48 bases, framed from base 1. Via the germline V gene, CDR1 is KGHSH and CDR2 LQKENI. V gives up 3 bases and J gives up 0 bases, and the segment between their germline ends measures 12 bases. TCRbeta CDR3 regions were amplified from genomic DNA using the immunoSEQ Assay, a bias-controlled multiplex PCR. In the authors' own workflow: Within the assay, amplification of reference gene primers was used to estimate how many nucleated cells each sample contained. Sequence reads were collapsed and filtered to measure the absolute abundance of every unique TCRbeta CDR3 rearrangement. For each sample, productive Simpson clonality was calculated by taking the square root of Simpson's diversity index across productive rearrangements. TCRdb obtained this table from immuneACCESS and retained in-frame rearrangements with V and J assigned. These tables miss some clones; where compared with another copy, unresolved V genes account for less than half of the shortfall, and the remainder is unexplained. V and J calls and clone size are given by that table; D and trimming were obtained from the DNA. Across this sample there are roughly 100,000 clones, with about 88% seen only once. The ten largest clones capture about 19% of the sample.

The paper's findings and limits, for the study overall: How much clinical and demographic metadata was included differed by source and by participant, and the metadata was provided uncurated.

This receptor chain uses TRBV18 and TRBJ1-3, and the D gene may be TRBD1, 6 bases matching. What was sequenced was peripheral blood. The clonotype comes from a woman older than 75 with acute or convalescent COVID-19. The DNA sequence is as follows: TGTGCCAGCTCACCGGTCCCACAGGGCTCTGGAAACACCATATATTTT. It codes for CASSPVPQGSGNTIYF. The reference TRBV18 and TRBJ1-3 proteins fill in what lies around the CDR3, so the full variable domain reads NAGVMQNPRHLVRRRGQEARLRCSPMKGHSHVYWYRQLPEEGLKFMVYLQKENIIDESGMPKERFSAEFPKEGPSILRIQQVVRGDSAAYFCASSPVPQGSGNTIYFGEGSWLTVV.